The clone carrying this TCR beta chain turned up a few times. Its matching antigen is unknown. A second PCR, run for roughly 6 to 11 cycles, used a sample-barcoded 5' primer plus a J-beta primer mix. A single record per CDR3 protein comes from TCRdb applying MiXCR to the 5' RACE reads. The data contain approximately 800,000 distinct CDR3 sequences, approximately 24% of them singletons. The sample is drawn from a study of blood T cells in healthy people across ages. Across the whole study: Through template switching, about one barcoded beta molecule was captured per two T cells, as measured in model experiments. Whole-study findings and limits: Higher diversity and more naive CD4+ cells were features of long-lived donors, compared to aged donors.

Total RNA was extracted at no less than 5 micrograms per sample. The germline gives CDR1 MNHEY, CDR2 SVGEGT. This CDR3 is 14 amino acids long. With V trimmed by 7 bases and J by 4 bases, 7 bases remained unmatched. This sample was shared with a second study, whose subject was T cells of mothers and their children. That paper adds: A slight, non-significant increase in overlap was found for related mother-child pairs relative to unrelated pairs.

V usage is TRBV6-2 or TRBV6-3 and J usage is TRBJ2-1; 7 positions agree with TRBD2. This TCR came from a boy younger than 18 in good health. The specimen sequenced was blood. This chain's CDR3 is CASMSGLEYNEQFF. CDR3 sequence (DNA): TGTGCCAGCATGAGTGGACTAGAGTACAATGAGCAGTTCTTC.